This TCR beta chain was documented in a study of shared clonotypes between healthy human individuals. General study findings and limits: At large depth, rarefaction still showed sorted-subset sequencing to be incomplete.

The table came from immunoSEQ multiplex PCR; TCRdb's copy has only in-frame clones and leaves some out. The table records almost 750,000 clones, around 70% of them present only once. Germline V gene lookup returns CDR1 WSHSY and CDR2 SAAADI. Trimming left V 3 bases short and J 4 bases short, with 10 bases between. The CDR3 has 14 residues. With respect to this clone: Its antigen remains unidentified.

The sequencing sample was made of memory CD4+ T cells sorted from blood. The subset here: CD45RA-negative fraction. The chain recombines TRBV10-2 with TRBJ1-5; no clear D. The receptor comes from a young woman in good health. The CDR3 is CASSDRQINQPQHF. The CDR3 coding sequence is TGCGCCAGCAGTGATCGGCAGATTAATCAGCCCCAGCATTTT.